The rows below give T cell receptor beta chains drawn from one sample of a study of blood T cell repertoires in COVID-19. TCRdb's table, derived via immunoSEQ multiplex PCR, lists solely in-frame clones and lacks some. The sample has some 200,000 clones, roughly 84% seen once. The specimen sequenced was PBMCs or T cells enriched from blood (not recorded which). The receptors originated from a man aged 25 to 40 in a cohort exposed to, infected with or recovered from COVID-19 (not recorded which). The CDR3 runs from the conserved cysteine through the conserved F or W. Fields, in order: clone size, V gene, J gene, D gene, CDR3 DNA, CDR3 protein. D genes are given only for firm matches. The listing skips clone size in some rows; elsewhere it reads once, few, many or a size class.

>few|TRBV27|TRBJ2-1|NA
TGTGCGGCGAGGAGTTCCTACAATGAGCAGTTCTTC
CAARSSYNEQFF
>NA|TRBV6-6|TRBJ1-2|TRBD1
TGTGCCAGCAGTCAGAACCAGGGGGCTGCCTATGGCTACACCTTC
CASSQNQGAAYGYTF
>NA|TRBV5-1|TRBJ2-7|TRBD1
TGCGCCAGCAGCTTCAGGGGGTTAAACGAGCAGTACTTC
CASSFRGLNEQYF
>NA|TRBV18|TRBJ2-1|TRBD1
TGTGCCAGCTCCCCCAGTGAGGGACAGGTAGGGAATGAGCAGTTCTTC
CASSPSEGQVGNEQFF
>few|TRBV4-3|TRBJ2-1|TRBD2
TGCGCCAGCAGCCCAGGTCAGCGGGAGGTCTACAATGAGCAGTTCTTC
CASSPGQREVYNEQFF
>NA|TRBV5-4|TRBJ2-7|TRBD2
TGTGCCAGCAGCTTTCTGGGGGAGGGCCTTTACGACGAGCAGTACTTC
CASSFLGEGLYDEQYF
>NA|TRBV6-5|TRBJ2-1|TRBD1
TGTGCCAGCAGTTCGAGGCAGGGGGCCTACAATGAGCAGTTCTTC
CASSSRQGAYNEQFF
>NA|TRBV5-6|TRBJ2-7|TRBD1
TGTGCCAGCAGCCCCGGGACAGGGACTCCCTACGAGCAGTACTTC
CASSPGTGTPYEQYF
>NA|TRBV19|TRBJ2-2|NA
TGTGCCACTTATCCCGGGGTATCTAAGGGGGAGCTGTTTTTT
CATYPGVSKGELFF
>NA|TRBV5-6|TRBJ2-2|TRBD2
TGTGCCAGCAGGGTGGGAGCGGGATCCGGGGAGCTGTTTTTT
CASRVGAGSGELFF
>NA|TRBV5-4|TRBJ2-7|NA
TGTGCCAGCAGCTTTTCTAGCGCTTACGAGCAGTACTTC
CASSFSSAYEQYF
>NA|TRBV25-1|TRBJ1-5|NA
TGTGCCAGTTCAGAGGAAAATAGCAATCAGCCCCAGCATTTT
CASSEENSNQPQHF
>NA|TRBV29-1|TRBJ1-3|NA
TGCAGCGTTGGGGAGGGGGGGTCGAATGGAAACACCATATATTTT
CSVGEGGSNGNTIYF
>NA|TRBV7-3|TRBJ2-2|NA
TGTGCCAGCAGCTTTTTCGGCGGGGAGCTGTTTTTT
CASSFFGGELFF
>NA|TRBV27|TRBJ1-1|TRBD1
TGTGCCAGCAGTCTGCCGGGACAGGGAGAAGCTTTCTTT
CASSLPGQGEAFF
>NA|TRBV27|TRBJ1-3|NA
TGTGCCAGCAGCCCGGAGGTCTCTGGAAACACCATATATTTT
CASSPEVSGNTIYF
>NA|TRBV2|TRBJ1-2|TRBD1
TGTGCCAGCAGTCAGGGGGCGGCCGGCTACACCTTC
CASSQGAAGYTF
>NA|TRBV7-9|TRBJ2-3|NA
TGTGCCAGCAGCACTAGTGATCCGGGCAATACGCAGTATTTT
CASSTSDPGNTQYF
>NA|TRBV27|TRBJ2-1|NA
TGTGCCAGCAGTTTATCGAGCTACTCCTACAATGAGCAGTTCTTC
CASSLSSYSYNEQFF
>NA|TRBV24-1|TRBJ2-5|NA
TGTGCCACCAGTGATGACCTGCGGGAGACCCAGTACTTC
CATSDDLRETQYF
>NA|TRBV19|TRBJ2-1|TRBD2
TGTGCCAGTAGTATAGTTCTCAAGGGAGGGGAGCAGTTCTTC
CASSIVLKGGEQFF
>NA|TRBV6-5|TRBJ2-3|NA
TGTGCCAGCAGCCGTTCTAGCACAGATACGCAGTATTTT
CASSRSSTDTQYF
>many|TRBV6-4|TRBJ2-3|TRBD2
TGTGCCAGCAGTGAAACGGGAGGCCCAGATACGCAGTATTTT
CASSETGGPDTQYF
>NA|TRBV29-1|TRBJ1-4|TRBD1
TGCAGCGTTTCCGGGACAGGGGTTGAAAAACTGTTTTTT
CSVSGTGVEKLFF
>NA|TRBV5-1|TRBJ2-2|NA
TGCGCCAGCAGCCCCAGGGGCCCGGACACCGGGGAGCTGTTTTTT
CASSPRGPDTGELFF
>NA|TRBV12-5|TRBJ2-3|TRBD1
TGTGCTAGTGGTTTCTCCGCCGGGACAGGCATTCTCACAGATACGCAGTATTTT
CASGFSAGTGILTDTQYF
>NA|TRBV5-1|TRBJ1-3|NA
TGCGCCAGCAGCCAGGAAAATTCCGGGGCTGGAAACACCATATATTTT
CASSQENSGAGNTIYF
>NA|TRBV4-1|TRBJ1-1|NA
TGCGCCAGCAGCCAAGACTTATCAGGGAACACTGAAGCTTTCTTT
CASSQDLSGNTEAFF
>once|TRBV2|TRBJ2-3|NA
TGTGCCAGCAGTCTTAGCGCGCGCACAGATACGCAGTATTTT
CASSLSARTDTQYF
>few|TRBV29-1|TRBJ2-7|NA
TGCAGCGTTGTTAGGCAGGGGTCAGCCTACGAGCAGTACTTC
CSVVRQGSAYEQYF
>NA|TRBV11-3|TRBJ1-1|TRBD1
TGTGCCAGCAGCAAAGGGACAGGGGAAGAAGCTTTCTTT
CASSKGTGEEAFF
>NA|TRBV11-2|TRBJ2-7|NA
TGTGCCAGCAGCTTAGTAACTAGCATCGCCTCCTACGAGCAGTACTTC
CASSLVTSIASYEQYF
>NA|TRBV4-1|TRBJ1-5|TRBD1
TGCGCCAGCAGCCAGGAGGGACAGGGGTATCAGCCCCAGCATTTT
CASSQEGQGYQPQHF
>NA|TRBV9|TRBJ2-3|TRBD2
TGTGCCAGCAGCGGAACCGGGAGGACAGATACGCAGTATTTT
CASSGTGRTDTQYF
>NA|TRBV2|TRBJ1-4|NA
TGTGCCAGCCTTACGAGAGCAGGGGCGGGTGAAAAACTGTTTTTT
CASLTRAGAGEKLFF
>few|TRBV19|TRBJ1-2|NA
TGTGCCAGTAGTCTCCCGGGACATAGTCCTAGTAAGGGCTACACCTTC
CASSLPGHSPSKGYTF
>NA|TRBV19|TRBJ2-5|NA
TGTGCCAGTAGTTCGCTACTACCGGAAGAGACCCAGTACTTC
CASSSLLPEETQYF
>NA|TRBV27|TRBJ2-2|TRBD1
TGTGCCAGCAGTTCGGGGACAGGGGGACCCTCGAACACCGGGGAGCTGTTTTTT
CASSSGTGGPSNTGELFF
>NA|TRBV11-2|TRBJ2-2|NA
TGTGCCAGCAGCAGACAGTTGAACACCGGGGAGCTGTTTTTT
CASSRQLNTGELFF
>NA|TRBV7-6|TRBJ2-7|TRBD2
TGTGCCAGCAGCCCGAATAGCGGGCCCACCTACGAGCAGTACTTC
CASSPNSGPTYEQYF
>NA|TRBV6-6|TRBJ2-2|NA
TGTGCCAGCAGCGTTTCTTACACCGGGGAGCTGTTTTTT
CASSVSYTGELFF
>NA|TRBV4-1|TRBJ1-4|TRBD1
TGCGCCAGCAGCCAAGATGTTATAGAGGGGGCGGGAAAACTGTTTTTT
CASSQDVIEGAGKLFF
>NA|TRBV5-1|TRBJ1-2|NA
TGCGCCAGCAGCATGCTGCCAGGCGGCTACACCTTC
CASSMLPGGYTF
>NA|TRBV6-5|TRBJ2-1|NA
TGTGCCAGCACCGGGGGGCGAATCCCCTACAATGAGCAGTTCTTC
CASTGGRIPYNEQFF
>NA|TRBV7-9|TRBJ1-4|NA
TGTGCCAGCAGTAGGGCGGGCAAAACGAATGAAAAACTGTTTTTT
CASSRAGKTNEKLFF
>NA|TRBV28|TRBJ2-6|NA
TGTGCTGCGGGCCCCCACAGCTCTGGGGCCAACGTCCTGACTTTC
CAAGPHSSGANVLTF
>NA|TRBV12-3/TRBV12-4|TRBJ1-5|TRBD1
TGTGCCAGCAGGCAGACAGGGGACCAGCCCCAGCATTTT
CASRQTGDQPQHF
>NA|TRBV28|TRBJ1-1|TRBD1
TGTGCCAGCAGACGTAGACAGGGGACTAATGAAGCTTTCTTT
CASRRRQGTNEAFF
>NA|TRBV28|TRBJ2-3|TRBD2
TGTGCCAGCAGTCGGACTAGCGGGATTTCAGATACGCAGTATTTT
CASSRTSGISDTQYF
>NA|TRBV7-8|TRBJ2-7|TRBD1
TGTGCCAGCAGCTCTGGACAGGGGGGATTCTACGAGCAGTACTTC
CASSSGQGGFYEQYF
>NA|TRBV28|TRBJ2-7|NA
TGTGCCAGCAGCATAGAGGCTAGAAGGCCCAACTACGAGCAGTACTTC
CASSIEARRPNYEQYF
>NA|TRBV7-3|TRBJ2-5|NA
TGTGCCAGCAGCCAAATGGGGCTCTTCCAAGAGACCCAGTACTTC
CASSQMGLFQETQYF
>NA|TRBV6-5|TRBJ2-7|TRBD1
TGTGCCAGCACCCCAGACAGGGGGCTACCCTACGAGCAGTACTTC
CASTPDRGLPYEQYF
>NA|TRBV6-5|TRBJ1-2|TRBD1
TGTGCCAGCAGTTACCGCCAGGGGGCGAGAGGCTACACCTTC
CASSYRQGARGYTF
>NA|TRBV9|TRBJ1-3|NA
TGTGCCAGCAGCGTAGCTGGGCCGGAATCCTCTGGAAACACCATATATTTT
CASSVAGPESSGNTIYF
>few|TRBV19|TRBJ2-1|TRBD2
TGTGCCAGTAGTAGCAGCGGGAGCGCCTACAATGAGCAGTTCTTC
CASSSSGSAYNEQFF
>NA|TRBV19|TRBJ2-7|TRBD1
TGTGCCACTCAGAACCCCGGGACAGGGGTTGCCTACGAGCAGTACTTC
CATQNPGTGVAYEQYF
>NA|TRBV4-1|TRBJ2-1|TRBD2
TGCGCCAGCAGCCAACCTACTAGCGGGAGTGGCAATGAGCAGTTCTTC
CASSQPTSGSGNEQFF
>NA|TRBV18|TRBJ2-7|TRBD1
TGTGCCAGCTCACGGGACAGGCCACCAAGCGAGCAGTACTTC
CASSRDRPPSEQYF
>once|TRBV7-8|TRBJ2-7|TRBD1
TGTGCCAGCAGCTTCTCCGGGACAGGGTCCTACGAGCAGTACTTC
CASSFSGTGSYEQYF